What follows are 5 T cell receptor beta chains derived from one specimen sequenced in a study of blood T cell repertoires in COVID-19. TCRdb's copy holds only in-frame clones and misses some; the assay was immunoSEQ multiplex PCR. Of about 220,000 clones listed, more than 70% are singletons. Sequencing used peripheral blood. The receptor set was obtained from a woman of 80 years or more with acute or convalescent COVID-19.

As to this clone: Other DNA sequences in the same sample also yield this CDR3. The CDR3 DNA sequence: TGTGCCAGCAGCGTACGGGGCGGGGCCGGGAGCACCGGGGAGCTGTTTTTT. Encoded protein: CASSVRGGAGSTGELFF. The V and J genes are TRBV9 and TRBJ2-2, with D tentatively TRBD2 (6 bases). In germline, CDR1 is SGDLS, CDR2 YYNGEE. The CDR3 loop spans 17 amino acids. V lost 1 base to trimming and J lost 4 bases, with 17 bases between them.

The CDR3: CASSWDTYEKLFF. In DNA, the CDR3 is TGTGCCAGCAGTTGGGACACGTACGAAAAACTGTTTTTT. The chain is built from TRBV6-2 or TRBV6-3 and TRBJ1-4; tentatively, D is TRBD1 (6 bases). With 4 bases removed from V and 8 bases from J, the gap between germline ends came to 11 bases. This CDR3 is built from 13 residues. Germline loops: CDR1 MNHEY, CDR2 SVGEGT.

The V call is TRBV6-2 or TRBV6-3, the J call TRBJ1-1; D is undetermined. V lost 0 bases and J 4 bases, leaving 9 bases between the germline ends. Germline lookup yields CDR1 MNHEY and CDR2 SVGEGT. The CDR3 is made up of 14 amino acids. Here the CDR3 DNA reads TGTGCCAGCAGTTACTCACGGGGAGGCACTGAAGCTTTCTTT. Protein sequence: CASSYSRGGTEAFF.

Only one count was recorded for this clone. The chain is built from TRBV28 and TRBJ1-1, with D possibly matching TRBD1 (5 bases). This CDR3 has 12 residues. The V end was cut by 3 bases, the J end by 14 bases, with 16 bases between. Germline-derived CDR1 and CDR2 are MDHEN and SYDVKM. The CDR3 DNA reads TGTGCCAGCAGTTTGCAGGCAGGGTGGGTCTTCTTT. Amino acids: CASSLQAGWVFF.

The chain combines TRBV3-1 (or the pseudogene TRBV3-2) with TRBJ2-3; possible D gene TRBD1, 5 bases. Trimming left V 8 bases short and J 6 bases short, with 18 bases between. The CDR3 extends over 14 amino acids. Germline V gives CDR1 LGHDT, CDR2 YNNKEL (reference sequence). CDR3 region: CASRKSDRYDTQYF. CDR3 bases: TGTGCCAGCCGAAAGTCCGACAGATATGATACGCAGTATTTT.